This record looks at one T cell receptor beta chain sequence and its context. The antigen remains undetermined. These data belong to a study of Ad26.COV2.S vaccination and SARS-CoV-2 variants. Study-wide points: Marked by substantial breadth, spike-specific CD8+ and CD4+ T cell responses were reportedly seen after vaccination.

This CDR3 is 17 amino acids long. CDR1 is SGHDN, CDR2 FVKESK, per germline. The trim removed 4 bases at V and 3 bases at J, leaving 15 bases unmatched. This sample's treatment: some 19 received Ad26.COV2.S at low or high dose, single or two shots; roughly five received placebo; per-sample allocation not given. Samples analyzed were those drawn on day 63 after the first vaccine or placebo injection. SARS-CoV-2 spike from the Wuhan strain was encoded by the vaccine, an Ad26 vector. The assay was immunoSEQ multiplex PCR, and TCRdb's table has in-frame clones only and misses some. The repertoire holds approximately 300,000 clones, with roughly 86% as singletons.

The chain has TRBV14 and TRBJ2-7; 7 positions match TRBD1. The input for sequencing was peripheral blood, taken in a trial of Ad26.COV2.S vaccine versus placebo. The TCR originated in a person between 18 and 65 years old who received the Ad26.COV2.S COVID-19 vaccine or a placebo. For the CDR3, the DNA is TGTGCCAGCAGCCCTCAACGACAGGGTTATCGGTTCTACGAGCAGTACTTC. Amino acids: CASSPQRQGYRFYEQYF.